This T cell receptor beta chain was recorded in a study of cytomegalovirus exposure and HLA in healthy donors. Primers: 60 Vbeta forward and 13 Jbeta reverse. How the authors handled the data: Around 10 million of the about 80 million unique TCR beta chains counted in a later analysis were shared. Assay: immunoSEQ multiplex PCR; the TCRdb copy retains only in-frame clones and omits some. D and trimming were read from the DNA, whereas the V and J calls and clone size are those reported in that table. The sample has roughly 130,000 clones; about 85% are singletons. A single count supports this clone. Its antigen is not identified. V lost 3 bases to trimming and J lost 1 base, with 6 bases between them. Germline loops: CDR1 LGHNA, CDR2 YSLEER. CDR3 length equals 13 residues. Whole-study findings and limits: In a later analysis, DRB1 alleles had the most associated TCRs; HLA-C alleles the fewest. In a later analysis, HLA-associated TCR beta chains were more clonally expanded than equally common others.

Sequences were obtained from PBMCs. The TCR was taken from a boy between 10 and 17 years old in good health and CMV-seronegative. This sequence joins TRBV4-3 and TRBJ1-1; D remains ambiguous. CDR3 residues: CASSHERNTEAFF. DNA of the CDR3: TGCGCCAGCAGCCATGAGAGGAACACTGAAGCTTTCTTT.